This T cell receptor (beta chain) was recovered during a study of patients and donors after allogeneic stem cell transplantation. This clonotype was observed a few times. One entry per CDR3 protein, called by TCRdb with MiXCR from the RT-PCR reads. The sample includes 800,000 to 1,000,000 distinct CDR3 sequences, roughly 18% of them seen just once. Germline V gene lookup returns CDR1 LGHNT and CDR2 FRNRAP. The CDR3 totals 11 residues. Between the trimmed V and J ends, which lost 9 bases and 7 bases, there was a span of 12 bases. The chain uses TRBV12-5 and TRBJ1-2; no clear D. The receptor comes from a human donor who was either an allogeneic HSCT recipient or a stem cell or donor lymphocyte infusion donor (not recorded which). It is not recorded whose cells these are; they may come from a transplant donor. Specimen: blood, either unsorted or a sorted T cell fraction (not recorded which). The CDR3 reads CASPSICGYTF. The CDR3 DNA is TGTGCTAGCCCCTCGATTTGTGGCTACACCTTC.